The source of this T cell receptor beta chain is a study of blood T cell repertoires in COVID-19. Study as a whole: The samples span acute and convalescent COVID-19 from the United States, Italy and Spain. Sources were T cells, B-cell-depleted T cells, or PBMCs; the material itself was cDNA or gDNA.

The CDR3 sequence is 16 residues long. Per the germline V gene, CDR1 is LGHNA and CDR2 is YSLEER. Losses at the gene ends were 3 bases for V and 3 bases for J; bases not matched to a gene: 7. Authors' analysis steps: How many nucleated cells were present was estimated from reference gene primer amplification. Sequenced by immunoSEQ multiplex PCR; TCRdb stores in-frame clones only, minus some. That table supplies the V and J calls and clone size; D and trimming were determined from the DNA. The sample lists tens of thousands of clones; about nine tenths were seen once. The sequencing sample was made of peripheral blood. This rearrangement joins TRBV4-3 to TRBJ2-2, with 7 bases aligning to TRBD2. This TCR came from a woman over 75 with active COVID-19. The CDR3 DNA is TGCGCCAGCAGCCAGGGTACTAGCGTCGACACCGGGGAGCTGTTTTTT. This translates into CASSQGTSVDTGELFF.